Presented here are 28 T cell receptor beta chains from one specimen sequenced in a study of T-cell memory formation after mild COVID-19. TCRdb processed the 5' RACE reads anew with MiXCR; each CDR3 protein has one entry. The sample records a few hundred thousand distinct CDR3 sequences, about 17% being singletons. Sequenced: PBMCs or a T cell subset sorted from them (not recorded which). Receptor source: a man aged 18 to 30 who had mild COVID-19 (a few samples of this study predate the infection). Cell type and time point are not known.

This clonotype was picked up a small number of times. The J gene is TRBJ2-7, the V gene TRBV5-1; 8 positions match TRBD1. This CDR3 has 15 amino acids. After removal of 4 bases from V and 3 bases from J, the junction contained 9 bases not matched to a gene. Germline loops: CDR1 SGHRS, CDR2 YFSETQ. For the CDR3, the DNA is TGCGCCAGCAGCCCCGGACAGGGTGGTATCTACGAGCAGTACTTC. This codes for CASSPGQGGIYEQYF.

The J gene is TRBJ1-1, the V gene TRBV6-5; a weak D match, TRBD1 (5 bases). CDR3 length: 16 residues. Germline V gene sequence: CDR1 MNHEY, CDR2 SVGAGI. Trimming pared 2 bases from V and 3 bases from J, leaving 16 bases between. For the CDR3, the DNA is TGTGCCAGCAGTTACGGAATTCAGGGATCGGACACTGAAGCTTTCTTT. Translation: CASSYGIQGSDTEAFF.

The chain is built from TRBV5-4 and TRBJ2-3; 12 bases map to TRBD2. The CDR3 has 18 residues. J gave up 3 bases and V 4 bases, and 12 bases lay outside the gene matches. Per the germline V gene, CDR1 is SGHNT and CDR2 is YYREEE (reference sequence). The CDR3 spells CASSPPGTSGRRTDTQYF. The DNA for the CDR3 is TGTGCCAGCAGCCCACCCGGGACTAGCGGGCGAAGAACAGATACGCAGTATTTT.

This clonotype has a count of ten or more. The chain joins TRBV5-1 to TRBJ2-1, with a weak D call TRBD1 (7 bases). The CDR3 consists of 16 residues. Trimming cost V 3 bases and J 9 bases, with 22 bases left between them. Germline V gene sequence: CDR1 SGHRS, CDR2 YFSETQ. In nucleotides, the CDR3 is TGCGCCAGCAGCTCCGAACCGGGCGGGACAGTCAGTGAGCAGTTCTTC. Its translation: CASSSEPGGTVSEQFF.

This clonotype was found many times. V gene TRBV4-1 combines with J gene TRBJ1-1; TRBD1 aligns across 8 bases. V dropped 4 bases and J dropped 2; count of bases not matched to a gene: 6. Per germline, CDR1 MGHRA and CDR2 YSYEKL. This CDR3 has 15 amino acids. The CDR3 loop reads CASSPRGQGNTEAFF. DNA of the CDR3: TGCGCCAGCAGCCCTAGAGGACAGGGCAACACTGAAGCTTTCTTT.

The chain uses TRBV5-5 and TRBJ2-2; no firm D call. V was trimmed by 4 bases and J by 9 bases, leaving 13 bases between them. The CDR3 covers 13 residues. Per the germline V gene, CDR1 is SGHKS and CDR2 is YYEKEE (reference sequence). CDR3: CASSLGPVRELFF. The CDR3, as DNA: TGTGCCAGCAGCCTCGGACCCGTACGGGAGCTGTTTTTT.

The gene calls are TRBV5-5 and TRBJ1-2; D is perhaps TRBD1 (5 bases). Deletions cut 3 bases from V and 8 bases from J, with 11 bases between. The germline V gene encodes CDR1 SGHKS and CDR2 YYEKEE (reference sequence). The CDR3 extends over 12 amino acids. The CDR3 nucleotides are TGTGCCAGCAGCTGGGGGGTAGGAGGCTACACCTTC. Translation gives CASSWGVGGYTF.

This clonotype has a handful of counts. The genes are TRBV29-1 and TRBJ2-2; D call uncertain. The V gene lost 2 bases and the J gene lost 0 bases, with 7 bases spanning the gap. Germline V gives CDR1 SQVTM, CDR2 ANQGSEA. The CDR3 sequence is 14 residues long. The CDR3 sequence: CSVERQSNTGELFF. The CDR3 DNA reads TGCAGCGTTGAACGCCAGTCGAACACCGGGGAGCTGTTTTTT.

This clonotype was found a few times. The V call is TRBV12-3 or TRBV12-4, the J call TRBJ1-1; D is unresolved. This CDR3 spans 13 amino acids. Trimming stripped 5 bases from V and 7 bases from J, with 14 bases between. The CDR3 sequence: CASSPGFYIEAFF. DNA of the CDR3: TGTGCCAGCAGTCCCGGATTTTATATTGAAGCTTTCTTT.

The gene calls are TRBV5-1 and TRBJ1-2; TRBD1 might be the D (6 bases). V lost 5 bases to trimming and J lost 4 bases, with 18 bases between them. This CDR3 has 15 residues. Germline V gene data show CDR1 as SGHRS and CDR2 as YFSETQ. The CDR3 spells CASREDSNPTYGYTF. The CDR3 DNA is TGCGCCAGCAGAGAGGACAGCAACCCGACCTATGGCTACACCTTC.

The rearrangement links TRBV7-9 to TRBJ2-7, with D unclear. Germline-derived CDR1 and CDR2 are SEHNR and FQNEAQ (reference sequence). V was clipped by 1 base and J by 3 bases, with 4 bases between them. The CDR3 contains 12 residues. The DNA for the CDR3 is TGTGCCAGCAGCTTAGGGGTCTACGAGCAGTACGTC. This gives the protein CASSLGVYEQYV.

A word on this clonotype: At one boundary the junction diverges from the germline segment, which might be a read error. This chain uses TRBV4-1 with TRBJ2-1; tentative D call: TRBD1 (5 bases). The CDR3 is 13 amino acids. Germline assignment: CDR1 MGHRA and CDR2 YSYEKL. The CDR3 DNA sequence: TGCGCCAGCAGTCAAGGGGCTCCCAATGAGCAGTTCTTC. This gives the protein CASSQGAPNEQFF.

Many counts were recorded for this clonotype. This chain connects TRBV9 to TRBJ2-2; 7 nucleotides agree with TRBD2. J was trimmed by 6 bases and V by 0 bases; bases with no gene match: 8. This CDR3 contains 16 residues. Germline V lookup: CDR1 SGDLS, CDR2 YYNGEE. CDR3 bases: TGTGCCAGCAGCGTAGCCCCCTTCGGACTAGCCGGGGAGCTGTTTTTT. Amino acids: CASSVAPFGLAGELFF.

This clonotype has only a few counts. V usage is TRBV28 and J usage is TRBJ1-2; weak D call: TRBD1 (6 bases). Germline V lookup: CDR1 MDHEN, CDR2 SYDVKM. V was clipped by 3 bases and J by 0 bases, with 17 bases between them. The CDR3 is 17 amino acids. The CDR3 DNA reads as TGTGCCAGCAGTTTGGACTCAAGGACAGAAGCTAACTATGGCTACACCTTC. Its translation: CASSLDSRTEANYGYTF.

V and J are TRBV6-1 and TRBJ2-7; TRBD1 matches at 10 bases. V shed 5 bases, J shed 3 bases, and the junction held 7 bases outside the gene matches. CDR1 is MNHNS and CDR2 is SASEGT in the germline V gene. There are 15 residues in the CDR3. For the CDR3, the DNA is TGTGCCAGCAGTAGACCGGGACAGGGGCTCTACGAGCAGTACGTC. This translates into CASSRPGQGLYEQYV.

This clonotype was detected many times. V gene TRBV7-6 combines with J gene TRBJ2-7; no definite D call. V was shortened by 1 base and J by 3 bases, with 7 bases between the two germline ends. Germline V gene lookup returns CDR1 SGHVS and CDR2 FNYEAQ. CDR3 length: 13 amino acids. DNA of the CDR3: TGTGCCAGCAGCTTAGACGGATTCTACGAGCAGTACTTC. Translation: CASSLDGFYEQYF.

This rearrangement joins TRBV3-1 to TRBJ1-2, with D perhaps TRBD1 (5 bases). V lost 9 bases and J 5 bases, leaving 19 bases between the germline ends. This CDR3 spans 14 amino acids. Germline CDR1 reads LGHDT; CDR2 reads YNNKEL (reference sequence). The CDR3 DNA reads TGTGCCAGGGGGCCCAGGACGCTCCGATATGGCTACACCTTC. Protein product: CARGPRTLRYGYTF.

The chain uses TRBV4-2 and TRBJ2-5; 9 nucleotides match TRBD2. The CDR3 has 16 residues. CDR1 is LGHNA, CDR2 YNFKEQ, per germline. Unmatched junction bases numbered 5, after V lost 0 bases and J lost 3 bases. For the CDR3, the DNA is TGTGCCAGCAGCCAAGATCGAGGGACTAGCAAAGAGACCCAGTACTTC. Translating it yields CASSQDRGTSKETQYF.

In DNA form, the CDR3 reads TGCGCCAGCAGCCCCGTTTCGGGAACTAGCGGGGTTAGGGGCACAGATACGCAGTATTTT. Translating it yields CASSPVSGTSGVRGTDTQYF. The chain joins TRBV4-3 to TRBJ2-3, with TRBD2 identical over 10 bases. Germline V gene data show CDR1 as LGHNA and CDR2 as YSLEER. J gave up 1 base and V 4 bases, and 17 bases lay outside the gene matches. The CDR3 has 20 residues.

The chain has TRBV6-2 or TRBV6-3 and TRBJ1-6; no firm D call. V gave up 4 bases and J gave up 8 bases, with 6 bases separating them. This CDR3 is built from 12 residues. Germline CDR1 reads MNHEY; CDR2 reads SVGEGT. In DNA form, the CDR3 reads TGTGCCAGCAGTTCCACTGATTCACCCCTCCACTTT. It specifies CASSSTDSPLHF.

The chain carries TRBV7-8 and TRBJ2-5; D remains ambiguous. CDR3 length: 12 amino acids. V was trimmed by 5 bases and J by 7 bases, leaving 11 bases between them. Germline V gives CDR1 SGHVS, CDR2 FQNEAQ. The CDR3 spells CASSPDRPTQYF. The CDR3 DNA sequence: TGTGCCAGCAGCCCGGACCGGCCGACCCAGTACTTC.

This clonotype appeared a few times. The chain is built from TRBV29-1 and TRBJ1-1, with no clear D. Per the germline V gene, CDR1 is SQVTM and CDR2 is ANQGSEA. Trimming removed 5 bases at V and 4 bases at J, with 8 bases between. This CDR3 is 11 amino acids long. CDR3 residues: CSVPGSTEAFF. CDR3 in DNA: TGCAGCGTTCCCGGTAGCACTGAAGCTTTCTTT.

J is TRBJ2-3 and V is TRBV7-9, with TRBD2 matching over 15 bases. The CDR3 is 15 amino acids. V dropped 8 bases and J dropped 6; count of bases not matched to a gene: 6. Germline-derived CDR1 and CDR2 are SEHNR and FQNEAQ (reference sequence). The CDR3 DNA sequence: TGTGCCAGCGCCAATGGACTAGCGGGGGGGGATACGCAGTATTTT. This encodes CASANGLAGGDTQYF.

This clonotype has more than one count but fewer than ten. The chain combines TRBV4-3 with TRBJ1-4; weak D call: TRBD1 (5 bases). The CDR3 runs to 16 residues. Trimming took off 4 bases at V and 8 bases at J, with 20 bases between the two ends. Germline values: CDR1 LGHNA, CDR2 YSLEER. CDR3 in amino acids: CASSPGRAGLREKLFF. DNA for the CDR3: TGCGCCAGCAGCCCGGGACGAGCCGGTCTAAGAGAAAAACTGTTTTTT.

CDR3 amino acids: CASSAAGGSGLSYTF. The CDR3 coding sequence is TGTGCCAGCAGCGCAGCAGGGGGCTCCGGTCTTAGCTACACCTTC. This chain joins TRBV2 and TRBJ1-2; TRBD1 matches 8 bases. The germline V gene has CDR1 SNHLY and CDR2 FYNNEI. The CDR3 is 15 amino acids. V gave up 6 bases and J gave up 9 bases; unmatched junction bases: 15.

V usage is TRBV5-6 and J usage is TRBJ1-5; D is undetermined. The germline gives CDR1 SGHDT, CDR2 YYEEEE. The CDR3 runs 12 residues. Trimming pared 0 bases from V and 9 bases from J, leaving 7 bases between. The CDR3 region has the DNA TGTGCCAGCAGCTTGGCCTCTGGGCCCCAGCATTTT. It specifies CASSLASGPQHF.

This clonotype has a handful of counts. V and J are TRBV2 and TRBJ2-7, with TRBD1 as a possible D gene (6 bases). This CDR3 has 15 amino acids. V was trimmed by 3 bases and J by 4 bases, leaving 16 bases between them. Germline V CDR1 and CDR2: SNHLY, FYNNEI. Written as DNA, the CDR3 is TGTGCCAGCAGTGATTTGGGGGCGAATCTTTACGAGCAGTACGTC. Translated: CASSDLGANLYEQYV.

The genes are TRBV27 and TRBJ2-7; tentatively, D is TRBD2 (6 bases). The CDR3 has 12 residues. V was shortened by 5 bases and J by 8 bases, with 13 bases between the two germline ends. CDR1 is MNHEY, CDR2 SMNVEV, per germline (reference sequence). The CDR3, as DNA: TGTGCCAGCAGTCTCGACGGGGGTAAGCAGTACTTC. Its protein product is CASSLDGGKQYF.